This T cell receptor beta chain derives from a study of identical twins. This clonotype showed up just a few times. The germline V gene has CDR1 SGDLS and CDR2 YYNGEE. With V trimmed by 0 bases and J by 2 bases, 6 bases remained unmatched. This CDR3 spans 16 amino acids. Carrying unique molecular identifiers, the cDNA also gained a universal primer site through template switching. TCRdb re-derived calls from the 5' RACE reads in MiXCR, one entry per CDR3 protein. The sample consists of approximately 240,000 distinct CDR3 sequences, around 15% of them appearing once. The rearrangement joins TRBV9 to TRBJ2-7; 9 bases match TRBD1. The sequence derives from a woman younger than 30 in good health. Sample: memory (CD45RO+) T cells sorted from blood. CDR3 sequence: CASSVDGTGSTYEQYF. As DNA, the CDR3 is TGTGCCAGCAGCGTAGATGGGACAGGGAGTACCTACGAGCAGTACTTC.